This T cell receptor beta chain was sequenced for a study of T cell changes during pregnancy in multiple sclerosis. The protocol was immunoSEQ multiplex PCR, while the TCRdb copy is restricted to in-frame clones and leaves out a portion. In the table there are 60,000 to 70,000 clones, 92% of which are singletons. Germline V CDR1 and CDR2: SGHNT, YYREEE (reference sequence). Trimming took 4 bases from V and 4 from J; bases not matched to a gene: 12. This CDR3 has 17 amino acids. V and J are TRBV5-4 and TRBJ2-3, with 10 bases that match TRBD2. The receptor was derived from a female donor in good health, enrolled as a control in a pregnancy study. Specimen: peripheral blood, collected in the second trimester of pregnancy. CDR3: CASSGGLSGGIADTQYF. CDR3 DNA sequence: TGTGCCAGCAGCGGCGGACTTAGCGGGGGGATCGCAGATACGCAGTATTTT.